The entry that follows covers one TCR beta chain sequence. It lacks a known antigen. Qualities for individual bases were not recorded, and no much larger clone is one base off. The data derive from a study of neoadjuvant anti-PD-1 for oral cavity cancer listed by TCRdb under 2021. A note on the overall study: Patients mostly received three to four biweekly doses of nivolumab at 3 mg/kg before curative-intent surgical resection. Responders were defined as patients with complete response, partial response or stable disease by RECIST 1.1; non-responders were defined as patients with progression. Patients without progression received a fourth nivolumab dose around day 43 and underwent definitive surgical resection on days 50-56. A roughly 33% response rate was observed in the parent correlative cohort, in which around 13 patients were included. Study-level results and caveats: After neoadjuvant nivolumab, T cell clonality (Gini index) in PBMCs was significantly higher in non-responders than in responders. Higher pretreatment blood Treg/Th17 ratios correlated with both higher pretreatment blood TCRbeta clonality and lower post-treatment tumor TCRbeta clonality. The TCR analyses had only three patients in each response group, and the authors called for validation in larger cohorts.

The germline V gene yields MNHEY for CDR1 and SVGAGI for CDR2. There are 14 amino acids in the CDR3, from cysteine to phenylalanine inclusive. The retained sequence is limited to the CDR3, 42 bases, with the frame set at the first base. V is shortened by 6 bases, J by 5 bases, and the region joining them spans 16 bases. The time point label here, explained by the study, means: before neoadjuvant nivolumab. Patients had been newly diagnosed with stage II-IVA oral cavity squamous cell carcinoma, and no prior systemic or radiation treatment had been given to the patients. Everyone in the cohort had locally advanced, HPV-negative oral cavity squamous cell carcinoma. No culture maintenance or expansion was done, as the peripheral blood mononuclear cells went straight to analysis. The samples were drawn from a longitudinal correlative study tied to a single-arm phase II trial testing neoadjuvant nivolumab in oral cavity squamous cell carcinoma. Genomic DNA-based TCRbeta sequencing was performed on subject-matched pre- and post-treatment PBMCs and tumors from three responders and three non-responders. Peripheral blood mononuclear cells were drawn once before nivolumab treatment and a second time after treatment, when surgery took place. Genomic DNA was isolated from PBMCs using the Maxwell RSC DNA from Cells kit.

For deep sequencing of PBMC libraries, mostly about 450 ng of input genomic DNA was used, and six replicates were run per sample. Following the manufacturer's instructions, the team built TCRbeta libraries using the immunoSEQ hsTCRbeta kit. The finished libraries were brought together in one pool at approximately 3 nM, which was then read using an Illumina NovaSeq 6000 S4 flow cell. Per the source publication's procedure: Raw data preprocessing and quality control were performed with the immunoSEQ Analyzer. The analysis was limited to productive rearrangements, and each clonotype was defined by a unique CDR3 amino acid sequence. Repertoire clonality was estimated as the Gini-Simpson index, computed with the R package tcR. Student's t test was used to compare Gini indices, and Pearson correlation was used to assess associations with tumor size change. Held by TCRdb, this immuneACCESS table contains in-frame sequences only and omits some clones. Under half of the omission traces to an unresolved V gene where checked; the cause of the rest is unknown. Clone size and V and J calls were adopted from that table, with D and trimming inferred from the DNA. The sample records around 15,000 clones, around 69% of which are singletons. The ten most abundant clones make up around 2.4% of the sample.

The V and J genes are TRBV6-5 and TRBJ2-5, with a tentative D gene TRBD2 over 7 matching bases. This specimen was PBMCs, taken before nivolumab (anti-PD-1) treatment. The TCR originated in a person aged 40 to 85 with oral cavity squamous cell carcinoma. This receptor carries the CDR3 CASRTTGGWETQYF. The DNA sequence is TGTGCCAGCAGAACGACGGGGGGCTGGGAGACCCAGTACTTC.